This entry lists 30 T cell receptor beta chains sequenced from one sample in a study of cytomegalovirus exposure and HLA in healthy donors. The primer mix had 60 Vbeta and 13 Jbeta primers. Assay used: immunoSEQ multiplex PCR; TCRdb lists only in-frame clones, some missing. The sample gives fewer than 150,000 clones, approximately 80% of which show up once; less than 0.25% is in the top ten. The sequenced material came from PBMCs. The receptor set was obtained from a man aged 50-59 years in good health and CMV-seronegative.

This chain uses TRBV9 with TRBJ2-3; TRBD2 matches at 8 bases. In germline, CDR1 is SGDLS, CDR2 YYNGEE. The ends lost 0 bases at V and 5 bases at J; junction bases unmatched: 2. CDR3 size: 14 residues. CDR3 sequence: CASSVAGGEDTQYF. CDR3 nucleotides: TGTGCCAGCAGCGTAGCGGGAGGGGAAGATACGCAGTATTTT.

This clone appeared a few times. The chain combines TRBV5-6 with TRBJ1-1; possible D gene TRBD1, 6 bases. The CDR3 spans 15 residues. V lost 2 bases and J lost 0, with 11 bases in between. Looked up from germline, CDR1 is SGHDT and CDR2 is YYEEEE. CDR3 residues: CASSFGQGMNTEAFF. DNA of the CDR3: TGTGCCAGCAGCTTCGGTCAGGGGATGAACACTGAAGCTTTCTTT.

This chain connects TRBV4-1 to TRBJ1-6, with D possibly TRBD1 on 5 matching bases. CDR3 length: 12 amino acids. The V and J ends lost 3 bases and 15 bases respectively, with 12 bases between them. The germline gives CDR1 MGHRA, CDR2 YSYEKL. The CDR3 coding sequence is TGCGCCAGCAGCCATCGAACTGGACACCTCCACTTT. Its protein product is CASSHRTGHLHF.

The chain has TRBV5-1 and TRBJ1-1, with 7 bases aligning to TRBD1. The germline CDR1 and CDR2 sequences are SGHRS and YFSETQ. The V segment lost 0 bases and the J segment 7 bases; nucleotides outside the gene matches: 3. This CDR3 is built from 13 residues. The CDR3 DNA reads as TGCGCCAGCAGCTTGGGGGACAGCCTTGAAGCTTTCTTT. It encodes CASSLGDSLEAFF.

J is TRBJ2-7 and V is TRBV28, with 8 nucleotides matching TRBD1. This CDR3 has 15 residues. From germline, CDR1 is MDHEN and CDR2 SYDVKM. With V trimmed by 6 bases and J by 4 bases, 11 bases remained unmatched. The CDR3 nucleotides read TGTGCCAGCAGCCGAACAGGACAGGGAGGATACGAGCAGTACTTC. It specifies CASSRTGQGGYEQYF.

The V gene is TRBV5-1, the J gene TRBJ2-2; D is uncertain. Trimming removed 0 bases at V and 7 bases at J, with 10 bases between. CDR1 and CDR2 from the germline V gene are SGHRS and YFSETQ. The CDR3 is made up of 14 amino acids. CDR3 in DNA: TGCGCCAGCAGCTTGGCGGTCGATATCGGGGAGCTGTTTTTT. This translates into CASSLAVDIGELFF.

The CDR3 reads CASRPVGQGAKAYEQYF. The CDR3 DNA follows: TGCGCCAGCCGCCCCGTGGGGCAGGGGGCGAAAGCCTACGAGCAGTACTTC. This chain connects TRBV5-1 to TRBJ2-7; 8 bases align to TRBD1. The V and J ends lost 7 bases and 2 bases, in that order; junction bases with no gene match: 17. The CDR3 sequence is 17 residues long. Germline-derived CDR1 and CDR2 are SGHRS and YFSETQ.

There are a few counts of this clone. This rearrangement joins TRBV19 to TRBJ2-5, with 7 bases lining up with TRBD1. The CDR3 totals 16 residues. J was trimmed by 4 bases and V by 4 bases; bases with no gene match: 12. Germline V gene sequence: CDR1 LNHDA, CDR2 SQIVND (reference sequence). For the CDR3, the DNA is TGTGCCAGTAGTAAAGAAGGGGGCCATATAGGAGAGACCCAGTACTTC. This codes for CASSKEGGHIGETQYF.

This clone occurred a few times. This chain joins TRBV7-2 and TRBJ1-2; D remains unclear. This CDR3 spans 11 amino acids. Germline V lookup: CDR1 SGHTA, CDR2 FQGNSA. V was cut by 4 bases and J by 7 bases, with 7 bases left in between. The DNA for the CDR3 is TGTGCCAGCAGCTCCAAATCTGGCTACACCTTC. It translates to CASSSKSGYTF. Supplemented by reference TRBV7-2 and TRBJ1-2, the full variable domain reads GAGVSQSPSNKVTEKGKDVELRCDPISGHTALYWYRQSLGQGLEFLIYFQGNSAPDKSGLPSDRFSAERTGGSVSTLTIQRTQQEDSAVYLCASSSKSGYTFGSGTRLTVV.

CDR3 sequence reads: CASSIHRGPVSNQPQHF. CDR3 in DNA: TGTGCCAGTAGTATTCACAGGGGGCCAGTTAGCAATCAGCCCCAGCATTTT. The V call is TRBV19, the J call TRBJ1-5, with 9 bases lining up with TRBD1. Trimming cost V 3 bases and J 0 bases; bases outside gene matches: 6. The CDR3 consists of 17 residues. Looked up from germline, CDR1 is LNHDA and CDR2 is SQIVND (reference sequence).

The genes are TRBV15 and TRBJ2-7, with 8 bases that match TRBD2. The CDR3 is 16 residues long. Losses at the gene ends were 0 bases for V and 9 bases for J; bases not matched to a gene: 13. Germline CDR1 and CDR2: LNHNV and YYDKDF (reference sequence). The CDR3 bases are TGTGCCACCAGCAGAGATCTTCCGGGACTAGGTATGTGGCAGTACTTC. Residues: CATSRDLPGLGMWQYF.

This chain uses TRBV7-2 with TRBJ2-7, with 8 bases fitting TRBD1. V trimming: 3 bases; J trimming: 2 bases; junction bases outside the gene matches: 6. This CDR3 is 15 amino acids long. Germline V CDR1 and CDR2: SGHTA, FQGNSA. The DNA for the CDR3 is TGTGCCAGCAGCTTCCCCGGGACAGGAGCCTACGAGCAGTACTTC. Its translation is CASSFPGTGAYEQYF.

This clone was seen just once. The V and J genes are TRBV28 and TRBJ2-7; perhaps TRBD1 as D (7 bases). This CDR3 comprises 16 residues. V lost 7 bases, J lost 2 bases, and 21 bases lay in between. Per the germline V gene, CDR1 is MDHEN and CDR2 is SYDVKM. The CDR3 loop reads CASNHHQGGPTYEQYF. CDR3 nucleotides: TGTGCCAGCAACCACCACCAGGGGGGTCCCACCTACGAGCAGTACTTC.

J is TRBJ1-4 and V is TRBV4-2, with 7 bases fitting TRBD1. The germline V gene encodes CDR1 LGHNA and CDR2 YNFKEQ. V shed 0 bases and J 0 bases; nucleotides not matched to a gene: 10. This CDR3 has 19 residues. The CDR3 nucleotides read TGTGCCAGCAGCCAAGATGGTGTGGGACAGACCTCAACTAATGAAAAACTGTTTTTT. Its translation: CASSQDGVGQTSTNEKLFF.

The rearrangement links TRBV7-2 to TRBJ2-5; TRBD2 agrees at 13 bases. The CDR3 sequence is 16 residues long. V was pared by 1 base and J by 4 bases, with 3 bases of the junction left unmatched. Germline V gene lookup returns CDR1 SGHTA and CDR2 FQGNSA. Here the CDR3 reads CASSLELAGGLETQYF. CDR3 coding DNA: TGTGCCAGCAGCTTAGAACTAGCGGGAGGGTTAGAGACCCAGTACTTC.

The chain carries TRBV13 and TRBJ2-7, with TRBD1 matching 8 bases. Trimming removed 5 bases from V and 2 bases from J; junction bases left unmatched: 5. Germline CDR1 and CDR2: PRHDT and FYEKMQ (reference sequence). The CDR3 runs 14 residues. CDR3 sequence: CASSATGGPYEQYF. CDR3 in DNA: TGTGCCAGCAGCGCCACAGGGGGACCCTACGAGCAGTACTTC.

The CDR3 bases are TGTGCCAGCAGCTTATGGTCAGCGGGAGTCTACGAGCAGTACTTC. Its protein is CASSLWSAGVYEQYF. This chain connects TRBV13 to TRBJ2-7; 8 positions agree with TRBD2. This CDR3 has 15 residues. V dropped 2 bases and J dropped 3; count of bases not matched to a gene: 6. CDR1 and CDR2 from the germline V gene are PRHDT and FYEKMQ (reference sequence).

This clone is termed medium-sized. The rearrangement joins TRBV6-4 to TRBJ2-3, with a tentative D call TRBD1 (5 bases). V lost 3 bases and J lost 0, with 10 bases in between. From germline, CDR1 is MRHNA and CDR2 SNTAGT. The CDR3 spans 15 residues. The chain's CDR3 is CASSDYPGSTDTQYF. CDR3 nucleotides: TGTGCCAGCAGTGATTATCCAGGGAGCACAGATACGCAGTATTTT.

The chain employs TRBV5-4 and TRBJ2-5, with 7 bases matching TRBD1. This CDR3 is built from 15 residues. Germline V gene sequence: CDR1 SGHNT, CDR2 YYREEE (reference sequence). J lost 1 base, V lost 0 bases, and 3 bases had no gene match. The CDR3 loop reads CASSLGGTAQETQYF. DNA for the CDR3: TGTGCCAGCAGCTTGGGTGGGACAGCCCAAGAGACCCAGTACTTC.

This clone was found a few times. V is TRBV15 and J is TRBJ1-1; D not certain. The ends were cut back, 6 bases at V and 7 bases at J, with 15 bases in the middle. CDR3 length: 13 residues. The germline V gene encodes CDR1 LNHNV and CDR2 YYDKDF (reference sequence). CDR3 region: CATRRTGLGEAFF. For the CDR3, the DNA is TGTGCCACCAGAAGAACGGGTTTGGGTGAAGCTTTCTTT.

The chain employs TRBV5-6 and TRBJ1-1; a weak D match, TRBD1 (6 bases). In germline, CDR1 is SGHDT, CDR2 YYEEEE. The V gene lost 4 bases and the J gene lost 1 base, with 8 bases spanning the gap. The CDR3 runs 13 residues. DNA of the CDR3: TGTGCCAGCAGCCTACAGGGGAACACTGAAGCTTTCTTT. Its protein product is CASSLQGNTEAFF.

The chain uses TRBV29-1 and TRBJ2-3; D is possibly TRBD1 (6 bases). CDR1 is SQVTM and CDR2 is ANQGSEA in the germline V gene. The CDR3 has 11 amino acids. V was shortened by 7 bases and J by 1 base, with 6 bases between the two germline ends. CDR3 loop: CSAGGTDTQYF. In nucleotides, the CDR3 is TGCAGCGCAGGGGGCACAGATACGCAGTATTTT.

The J gene is TRBJ1-4, the V gene TRBV7-9, with 7 positions matching TRBD1. This CDR3 spans 13 amino acids. Per germline, CDR1 SEHNR and CDR2 FQNEAQ (reference sequence). V lost 8 bases, J lost 7 bases, and 7 bases stayed unmatched. The CDR3 bases are TGTGCCAGCCTAGGACAGGAGCGTGAAAAACTGTTTTTT. Translated, it gives CASLGQEREKLFF.

The chain joins TRBV9 to TRBJ1-1; 8 nucleotides match TRBD1. This CDR3 is 14 amino acids long. The V segment lost 3 bases and the J segment 2 bases; nucleotides outside the gene matches: 3. CDR1 is SGDLS, CDR2 YYNGEE, per germline. CDR3 region: CASSAGTGNTEAFF. The CDR3 region has the DNA TGTGCCAGCAGCGCCGGGACAGGTAACACTGAAGCTTTCTTT.

The rearrangement joins TRBV19 to TRBJ1-1; no reliable D call. The germline CDR1 and CDR2 sequences are LNHDA and SQIVND (reference sequence). The CDR3 has 16 residues. V shed 0 bases and J shed 2 bases, with 13 bases lying between them. The CDR3, as DNA: TGTGCCAGTAGTATAGATCTTTCCAGGCCCAACACTGAAGCTTTCTTT. It codes for CASSIDLSRPNTEAFF.

This clone was seen just once. The chain combines TRBV28 with TRBJ2-3; 11 nucleotides align to TRBD2. Per the germline V gene, CDR1 is MDHEN and CDR2 is SYDVKM. This CDR3 comprises 16 residues. V dropped 5 bases and J dropped 4; count of bases not matched to a gene: 8. The CDR3 loop reads CASSVGLAGTPDTQYF. The CDR3 DNA is TGTGCCAGCAGTGTCGGACTAGCGGGTACCCCAGATACGCAGTATTTT.

The chain recombines TRBV5-1 with TRBJ1-1; D is ambiguous. Trimming shortened V by 0 bases and J by 8 bases, and 8 bases separated the two germline ends. The CDR3 consists of 12 residues. The germline gives CDR1 SGHRS, CDR2 YFSETQ. CDR3 in amino acids: CASSLDGPEAFF. DNA for the CDR3: TGCGCCAGCAGCTTGGATGGGCCGGAAGCTTTCTTT. The whole variable domain, remainder taken from reference TRBV5-1 and TRBJ1-1, is KAGVTQTPRYLIKTRGQQVTLSCSPISGHRSVSWYQQTPGQGLQFLFEYFSETQRNKGNFPGRFSGRQFSNSRSEMNVSTLELGDSALYLCASSLDGPEAFFGQGTRLTVV.

The chain combines TRBV19 with TRBJ2-1; TRBD2 aligns across 16 bases. CDR3 length: 20 residues. The trim removed 5 bases at V and 1 base at J, leaving 11 bases unmatched. Germline V CDR1 and CDR2: LNHDA, SQIVND (reference sequence). Here the CDR3 DNA reads TGTGCCAGTAGTTATTTCGGGGGACTAGCGGGGGGGGCATCCTACAATGAGCAGTTCTTC. This translates into CASSYFGGLAGGASYNEQFF.

The chain combines TRBV5-1 with TRBJ2-3; 8 positions match TRBD2. The CDR3 has 18 residues. The germline V gene has CDR1 SGHRS and CDR2 YFSETQ. V trimming: 4 bases; J trimming: 0 bases; junction bases outside the gene matches: 13. CDR3 DNA sequence: TGCGCCAGCAGCCGCGTGACTAGCGTTGCTAGTAGCACAGATACGCAGTATTTT. This gives the protein CASSRVTSVASSTDTQYF. Filled out from reference TRBV5-1 and TRBJ2-3, the complete variable domain reads KAGVTQTPRYLIKTRGQQVTLSCSPISGHRSVSWYQQTPGQGLQFLFEYFSETQRNKGNFPGRFSGRQFSNSRSEMNVSTLELGDSALYLCASSRVTSVASSTDTQYFGPGTRLTVL.

This sequence joins TRBV27 and TRBJ2-7; 12 nucleotides agree with TRBD1. CDR3 size: 16 residues. V dropped 4 bases and J dropped 4; count of bases not matched to a gene: 8. The germline V gene has CDR1 MNHEY and CDR2 SMNVEV (reference sequence). CDR3: CASSSLRDRGQYEQYF. The CDR3 bases are TGTGCCAGCAGTTCTCTCCGGGACAGGGGGCAGTACGAGCAGTACTTC.